This TCR beta chain was identified during a study of blood T cell repertoires in COVID-19. Study in general: Recovered Cohort 3 donors showed two negative PCRs, clearance, or symptom resolution.

Using immunoSEQ multiplex PCR, the repertoire was profiled, and TCRdb retains in-frame clones only, with some absent. The data hold roughly 140,000 clones, with approximately 84% observed a single time. Germline trimming cut 7 bases from V and 6 bases from J; bases unmatched to any gene: 7. Germline-derived CDR1 and CDR2 are SGHRS and YFSETQ. This CDR3 spans 14 amino acids. Grouping used clinical history reported by participants in a survey and questionnaire. The sequenced sample consisted of PBMCs or T cells enriched from blood (not recorded which). This rearrangement joins TRBV5-1 to TRBJ2-1; 10 bases agree with TRBD1. This clonotype was obtained from a man aged 45 to 65 in a cohort exposed to, infected with or recovered from COVID-19 (not recorded which). CDR3: CASFTGTGANEQFF. CDR3 DNA sequence: TGCGCCAGCTTCACCGGGACAGGGGCCAATGAGCAGTTCTTC.